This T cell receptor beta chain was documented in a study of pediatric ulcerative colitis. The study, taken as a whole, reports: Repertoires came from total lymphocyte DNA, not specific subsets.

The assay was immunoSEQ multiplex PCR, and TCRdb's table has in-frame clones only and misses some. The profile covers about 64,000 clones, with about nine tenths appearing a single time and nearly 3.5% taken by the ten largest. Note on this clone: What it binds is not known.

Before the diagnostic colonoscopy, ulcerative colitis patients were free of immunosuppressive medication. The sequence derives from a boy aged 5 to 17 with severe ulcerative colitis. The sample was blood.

CDR3 nucleotide sequence: TGTGCCAGTAGGTTGGGAAATAATGAGCAGTTCTTC. Protein product: CASRLGNNEQFF. The chain recombines TRBV19 with TRBJ2-1; D is undetermined. With 6 bases removed from V and 7 bases from J, the gap between germline ends came to 10 bases. Germline loops: CDR1 LNHDA, CDR2 SQIVND (reference sequence). CDR3 size: 12 residues.